These T cell receptor beta chains were read from a single sample in a study of regulatory T cells in long-lasting Graves disease. MiXCR, applied by TCRdb to the multiplex PCR reads, yields one record per CDR3 protein. The repertoire has around 510,000 distinct CDR3 sequences, less than 25% of them found once; the top ten carry approximately 7.8%. Source: peripheral blood mononuclear cells (PBMCs), taken when the disease was refractory, from a patient treated with antithyroid drugs. All receptors come from a female donor with Graves disease. Both conserved end residues are part of each CDR3. A D gene is named only where the DNA matches it firmly. Rows give clone size only sometimes, using once, few, many, or a class for an expanded clone.

abundance	v_gene	d_gene	j_gene	CDR3aa	CDR3nt
many	TRBV5-1	.	TRBJ1-2	CASQGLDYGYTF	TGCGCCAGCCAGGGGCTCGACTATGGCTACACCTTC
few	TRBV20-1	.	TRBJ1-2	CSAHFRDGLGTF	TGCAGTGCTCACTTTAGGGACGGCTTGGGCACCTTC
many	TRBV6-1	.	TRBJ2-7	CASRGTREQYF	TGTGCCAGCAGGGGAACGAGGGAGCAGTACTTC
many	TRBV6-5	TRBD1	TRBJ1-2	CASSYSRTGNGYTF	TGTGCCAGCAGTTACTCGCGGACAGGGAACGGCTACACCTTC
many	TRBV12-3/TRBV12-4	.	TRBJ1-5	CASSFWGLRNQPQHF	TGTGCCAGCAGTTTTTGGGGGTTGCGCAATCAGCCCCAGCATTTT
many	TRBV7-2	.	TRBJ1-1	CASSLDPITEAFF	TGTGCCAGCAGCTTAGATCCCATTACTGAAGCTTTCTTT
few	TRBV28	.	TRBJ2-7	CASSWRNEQYF	TGTGCCAGCAGTTGGAGGAACGAGCAGTACTTC
few	TRBV19	.	TRBJ2-7	CASSICGGTPEQYF	TGTGCCAGTAGTATATGCGGCGGCACTCCCGAGCAGTACTTC
few	TRBV7-2	TRBD2	TRBJ2-7	CASSSLLAGTQQYF	TGTGCCAGCAGCTCCCTACTAGCGGGTACGCAGCAGTACTTC
few	TRBV10-3	.	TRBJ2-5	CAISNRDGGIETQYF	TGTGCCATCTCGAACCGGGACGGGGGAATAGAGACCCAGTACTTC
many	TRBV6-1	.	TRBJ1-2	CASGRGGYGYTF	TGTGCCAGCGGCAGGGGTGGCTATGGCTACACCTTC
many	TRBV7-8	TRBD1	TRBJ2-5	CASSPTGTGGRETQYF	TGTGCCAGCAGCCCTACCGGGACAGGGGGCCGAGAGACCCAGTACTTC
.	TRBV30	TRBD2	TRBJ2-1	CAYLLAGGNNEQFF	TGTGCCTATCTCCTAGCGGGAGGTAACAATGAGCAGTTCTTC
few	TRBV7-6	.	TRBJ2-5	CASRNPYGGDFETQYF	TGTGCCAGCCGTAACCCATACGGAGGGGATTTTGAGACCCAGTACTTC
many	TRBV20-1	.	TRBJ1-1	CSASVGSTEAFF	TGCAGTGCTAGTGTGGGTAGCACTGAAGCTTTCTTT
many	TRBV7-2	.	TRBJ2-7	CASSRGGQPYEQYF	TGTGCCAGCAGCCGAGGGGGACAACCCTACGAGCAGTACTTC
many	TRBV3-1	.	TRBJ1-2	CASSHGGGANYGYTF	TGTGCCAGCAGCCATGGCGGGGGGGCTAACTATGGCTACACCTTC
.	TRBV4-1	TRBD2	TRBJ2-7	CASPPRARTGGSYEQYF	TGCGCCTCTCCCCCTCGGGCTCGAACGGGAGGGTCCTACGAGCAGTACTTC
few	TRBV5-1	.	TRBJ1-1	CASSLAAARSNTEAFF	TGCGCCAGCAGCTTGGCGGCTGCCCGATCGAACACTGAAGCTTTCTTT
few	TRBV9	TRBD1	TRBJ1-2	CASSVALTPGQGNYGYTF	TGTGCCAGCAGCGTAGCCCTGACACCGGGACAGGGGAACTATGGCTACACCTTC
.	TRBV28	.	TRBJ2-1	CASAAGSSYNEQFF	TGTGCCAGTGCCGCGGGGAGCTCCTACAATGAGCAGTTCTTC
.	TRBV20-1	TRBD1	TRBJ2-3	CSARTTGQVTQYF	TGCAGTGCCCGAACGACAGGGCAAGTTACGCAGTATTTT
many	TRBV12-3/TRBV12-4	.	TRBJ2-5	CASSPWGVRETQYF	TGTGCCAGCAGTCCGTGGGGGGTCCGAGAGACCCAGTACTTC
few	TRBV7-2	.	TRBJ1-5	CASSLSTRTADQPQHF	TGTGCCAGCAGCTTATCAACGCGTACCGCGGATCAGCCCCAGCATTTT
many	TRBV2	.	TRBJ2-7	CASSEVQSYEQYF	TGTGCCAGCAGTGAGGTACAGAGCTACGAGCAGTACTTC
.	TRBV6-1	.	TRBJ1-3	CASSNRVNSGNTIYF	TGTGCCAGCAGTAACAGGGTTAACTCTGGAAACACCATATATTTT
many	TRBV6-1	.	TRBJ1-2	CASIGSYPANYGYTF	TGTGCCAGCATCGGCAGTTACCCTGCTAACTATGGCTACACCTTC
.	TRBV29-1	.	TRBJ2-1	CSVRHSSNGQFF	TGCAGCGTAAGACATTCTTCAAATGGGCAGTTCTTC
.	TRBV27	TRBD1	TRBJ2-6	CASSERHRGQGANVLTF	TGTGCCAGCAGTGAAAGACACAGGGGGCAAGGGGCCAACGTCCTGACTTTC
.	TRBV12-5	.	TRBJ2-3	CASGFSISGSTDTQYF	TGTGCTAGTGGTTTCAGCATTAGCGGAAGCACAGATACGCAGTATTTT
few	TRBV7-9	.	TRBJ1-4	CASSFGAELFF	TGTGCCAGCAGCTTTGGGGCAGAACTGTTTTTT
.	TRBV6-1	.	TRBJ1-5	CASSEWSNQPQHF	TGTGCCAGCTCTGAGTGGAGCAATCAGCCCCAGCATTTT
.	TRBV10-3	TRBD2	TRBJ2-1	CAIHSGTAYNEQFF	TGTGCCATACACAGCGGGACTGCCTACAATGAGCAGTTCTTC
.	TRBV5-1	TRBD1	TRBJ2-5	CASSFRARPGGKETQETQYF	TGCGCCAGCAGCTTTAGAGCCCGGCCAGGGGGCAAAGAGACTCAAGAGACCCAGTACTTC
.	TRBV3-1	.	TRBJ2-3	CASSPRGISTDTQYF	TGTGCCAGCAGCCCCCGCGGGATCAGCACAGATACGCAGTATTTT
.	TRBV14	TRBD1	TRBJ1-1	CASSKKPGQENTEAFF	TGTGCCAGCAGCAAAAAACCGGGACAGGAGAACACTGAAGCTTTCTTT
.	TRBV7-9	TRBD1	TRBJ1-2	CASSRGQGGGYTF	TGTGCCAGCAGCCGAGGACAGGGAGGTGGCTACACCTTC
many	TRBV7-2	TRBD1	TRBJ1-6	CASSPDRGYNSPLHF	TGTGCCAGCAGTCCAGACAGGGGATATAATTCACCCCTCCACTTT
few	TRBV12-3/TRBV12-4	.	TRBJ1-1	CASSRRQLAEAFF	TGTGCCAGCAGCCGCCGACAGCTCGCTGAAGCTTTCTTT
few	TRBV7-7	TRBD2	TRBJ2-5	CASSPQSGSNTWYQETQYF	TGTGCTAGCAGCCCCCAGAGCGGGAGTAATACGTGGTACCAAGAGACCCAGTACTTC
.	TRBV15	.	TRBJ2-2	CATRRGSSVLNTGEPFF	TGTGCCACCAGGAGAGGTAGCTCGGTACTCAACACCGGGGAGCCGTTTTTT
many	TRBV12-3/TRBV12-4	.	TRBJ2-7	CASSFSGELNEQYF	TGTGCCAGCAGTTTTTCAGGGGAGTTGAACGAGCAGTACTTC
.	TRBV5-4	.	TRBJ2-5	CASSGVGPGGKTQYF	TGTGCCAGCAGCGGGGTTGGGCCGGGCGGGAAGACCCAGTACTTC
.	TRBV12-3/TRBV12-4	.	TRBJ1-1	CAGSLGQVNTEAFF	TGTGCCGGCAGTTTAGGGCAAGTGAACACTGAAGCTTTCTTT
many	TRBV20-1	.	TRBJ1-2	CSARVRGLLKNGYTF	TGCAGTGCTAGAGTAAGGGGCCTTTTGAAGAATGGCTACACCTTC
many	TRBV6-1	.	TRBJ1-2	CASSIQGNGYTF	TGTGCCAGCAGTATTCAGGGGAATGGCTACACCTTC
many	TRBV7-8	.	TRBJ2-5	CASSYTHFVETQYF	TGTGCCAGCAGTTATACCCACTTCGTGGAGACCCAGTACTTC
many	TRBV10-3	.	TRBJ2-2	CAISVGTATGELFF	TGTGCCATCAGCGTGGGGACCGCGACCGGGGAGCTGTTTTTT
few	TRBV10-3	.	TRBJ2-1	CAISEESAWSSYNEQFF	TGTGCCATCAGTGAAGAGTCTGCCTGGAGCTCCTACAATGAGCAGTTCTTC
.	TRBV12-3/TRBV12-4	TRBD2	TRBJ2-2	CASSWWGLAGVSTGELFF	TGTGCCAGCAGTTGGTGGGGACTAGCGGGAGTGAGCACCGGGGAGCTGTTTTTT
many	TRBV27	.	TRBJ2-2	CASSLSGVVTGELFF	TGTGCCAGCAGTTTATCGGGGGTCGTCACCGGGGAGCTGTTTTTT
.	TRBV28	.	TRBJ1-6	CASSPGDVNSPLHF	TGTGCCAGCAGTCCGGGGGACGTAAATTCACCCCTCCACTTT
.	TRBV4-1	.	TRBJ2-7	CASSQGPWGRTPYEQYF	TGCGCCAGCAGCCAAGGACCCTGGGGCCGCACCCCCTACGAGCAGTACTTC
many	TRBV28	.	TRBJ1-1	CASEEGTTGSEAFF	TGTGCCAGCGAGGAGGGGACGACGGGCTCTGAAGCTTTCTTT
.	TRBV3-1	TRBD2	TRBJ2-5	CASSQDHALAGEETQYF	TGTGCCAGCAGCCAAGATCATGCCCTAGCGGGAGAAGAGACCCAGTACTTC
many	TRBV2	.	TRBJ2-7	CASSPRPYSYEQYF	TGTGCCAGCAGTCCCCGGCCGTACTCCTACGAGCAGTACTTC
many	TRBV7-2	.	TRBJ1-1	CASSYDRDTEAFF	TGTGCCAGCAGCTATGATCGGGACACTGAAGCTTTCTTT
many	TRBV11-2	.	TRBJ2-7	CASNQGTYEQYF	TGTGCCAGCAACCAAGGAACCTACGAGCAGTACTTC
.	TRBV6-1	TRBD2	TRBJ2-7	CASSLGGTTEYF	TGTGCCAGCAGTCTTGGGGGGACTACTGAGTACTTC